Shown below are 25 T cell receptor beta chains from a single sample sequenced in a study of T-cell memory formation after mild COVID-19. TCRdb fed the 5' RACE reads into MiXCR, producing one record per CDR3 protein. The sample yields approximately 150,000 distinct CDR3 sequences, over 10% seen once. The specimen sequenced was PBMCs or a T cell subset sorted from them (not recorded which). The source of these receptors is a man younger than 35 who had mild COVID-19 (a few samples of this study predate the infection). Cell type and time point are not known.

This clonotype turned up a few times. The chain has TRBV2 and TRBJ2-3; the D call may be TRBD1 or TRBD2 (5 bases each). The CDR3 runs 11 residues. Trimming took off 4 bases at V and 11 bases at J, with 10 bases between the two ends. From germline, CDR1 is SNHLY and CDR2 FYNNEI. The CDR3 protein is CASSGVGGQYF. The CDR3 nucleotides read TGTGCCAGCAGTGGAGTTGGGGGGCAGTATTTT. The full variable domain, in which reference TRBV2 and TRBJ2-3 provide the parts outside the CDR3, is EPEVTQTPSHQVTQMGQEVILRCVPISNHLYFYWYRQILGQKVEFLVSFYNNEISEKSEIFDDQFSVERPDGSNFTLKIRSTKLEDSAMYFCASSGVGGQYFGPGTRLTVL.

The genes are TRBV5-1 and TRBJ2-1; TRBD2 aligns across 16 bases. This CDR3 spans 17 amino acids. CDR1 is SGHRS, CDR2 YFSETQ, per germline. Trimming cost V 0 bases and J 8 bases; bases outside gene matches: 5. The CDR3 spells CASSLAGTSGRVDEQFF. The DNA for the CDR3 is TGCGCCAGCAGCTTGGCTGGGACTAGCGGGAGGGTAGATGAGCAGTTCTTC.

The gene calls are TRBV7-2 and TRBJ1-2; D remains ambiguous. V was clipped by 5 bases and J by 8 bases, with 15 bases between them. The CDR3 totals 13 residues. CDR1 SGHTA and CDR2 FQGNSA come from the germline V gene. CDR3 in amino acids: CASSPRGSRGYTF. Written as DNA, the CDR3 is TGTGCCAGCAGCCCCCGGGGTTCTCGGGGCTACACCTTC.

The gene calls are TRBV12-3 or TRBV12-4 and TRBJ1-1; D is uncertain. Between the trimmed V and J ends, which lost 5 bases and 5 bases, there was a span of 9 bases. The CDR3 runs to 12 residues. The CDR3 nucleotides are TGTGCCAGCAGTCCCTTAATTACTGAAGCTTTCTTT. Translating it yields CASSPLITEAFF.

This clonotype occurred a few times. This rearrangement joins TRBV2 to TRBJ2-1; no definite D call. V was shortened by 8 bases and J by 5 bases, with 7 bases between the two germline ends. CDR3 size: 11 residues. CDR1 SNHLY and CDR2 FYNNEI come from the germline V gene. The chain's CDR3 is CASCVHNEQFF. For the CDR3, the DNA is TGTGCCAGCTGCGTACACAATGAGCAGTTCTTC. The complete variable domain, with remaining parts taken from reference TRBV2 and TRBJ2-1, reads EPEVTQTPSHQVTQMGQEVILRCVPISNHLYFYWYRQILGQKVEFLVSFYNNEISEKSEIFDDQFSVERPDGSNFTLKIRSTKLEDSAMYFCASCVHNEQFFGPGTRLTVL.

This chain joins TRBV7-9 and TRBJ1-2; D uncertain. CDR1 and CDR2 from the germline V gene are SEHNR and FQNEAQ (reference sequence). There are 12 residues in the CDR3. The V gene lost 3 bases and the J gene lost 2 bases, with 4 bases spanning the gap. Written as DNA, the CDR3 is TGTGCCAGCAGCTTCCAGAACTATGGCTACACCTTC. Translated: CASSFQNYGYTF.

The rearrangement joins TRBV24-1 to TRBJ2-5, with D uncertain. Germline V gene sequence: CDR1 KGHDR, CDR2 SFDVKD. Trimming removed 4 bases from V and 5 bases from J, with 10 bases in between. The CDR3 covers 13 residues. The DNA for the CDR3 is TGTGCCACCAGTGACTCGGCCCGGGAGACCCAGTACTTC. Amino acids: CATSDSARETQYF.

This clonotype has a handful of counts. The CDR3 nucleotides read TGTGCCAGCAGCCCCGGTGGGAGCTCTGGAAACACCATATATTTT. It codes for CASSPGGSSGNTIYF. The V and J genes are TRBV7-6 and TRBJ1-3; the D is unclear. CDR3 size: 15 residues. Germline V gives CDR1 SGHVS, CDR2 FNYEAQ. Trimming took 5 bases from V and 0 from J, leaving 11 bases between them.

This clonotype was detected only a few times. V usage is TRBV7-6 and J usage is TRBJ2-1; D not resolved. The CDR3 sequence is 13 residues long. V lost 1 base to trimming and J lost 9 bases, with 10 bases between them. Germline V gene data show CDR1 as SGHVS and CDR2 as FNYEAQ. CDR3 DNA sequence: TGTGCCAGCAGCTTAGAATGGTCTAGTGAGCAGTTCTTC. This sequence encodes CASSLEWSSEQFF.

This chain links TRBV7-2 with TRBJ2-1, with 8 bases identical to TRBD1. The CDR3 is 15 residues long. Trimming took 1 base from V and 8 from J; bases not matched to a gene: 7. CDR1 SGHTA and CDR2 FQGNSA come from the germline V gene. The CDR3 is CASSLGTGGYDEQFF. CDR3 bases: TGTGCCAGCAGCTTAGGAACAGGGGGGTACGATGAGCAGTTCTTC.

The chain carries TRBV5-1 and TRBJ1-1, with TRBD1 as a possible D gene (5 bases). V was cut by 1 base and J by 6 bases, with 16 bases left in between. CDR1 and CDR2 (germline): SGHRS, YFSETQ. CDR3 length equals 15 residues. The CDR3 reads CASSLNPGLSSEAFF. Written as DNA, the CDR3 is TGCGCCAGCAGCTTGAATCCGGGGCTAAGTTCTGAAGCTTTCTTT.

This clonotype was seen more than once but under ten times. The chain's CDR3 is CASSSGTSIHEQYF. CDR3 sequence (DNA): TGTGCCAGCAGCTCCGGGACTAGCATCCACGAGCAGTACTTC. The chain recombines TRBV7-2 with TRBJ2-7; 9 bases line up with TRBD2. Germline lookup yields CDR1 SGHTA and CDR2 FQGNSA. The V and J ends lost 4 bases and 5 bases, in that order; junction bases with no gene match: 6. The CDR3 spans 14 residues.

The V and J genes are TRBV20-1 and TRBJ2-1; 12 nucleotides align to TRBD2. Trimming took 5 bases from V and 7 from J; bases not matched to a gene: 9. The length of the CDR3 is 15 residues. Looked up from germline, CDR1 is DFQATT and CDR2 is SNEGSKA (reference sequence). CDR3 sequence: CSAGQRTSGANEQFF. The CDR3 DNA sequence: TGCAGTGCTGGACAGAGGACTAGCGGGGCAAATGAGCAGTTCTTC.

V is TRBV5-1 and J is TRBJ2-5; D uncertain. Germline CDR1 reads SGHRS; CDR2 reads YFSETQ. Trimming removed 0 bases from V and 5 bases from J, with 11 bases in between. This CDR3 is built from 14 residues. CDR3: CASSLEGQLETQYF. The CDR3 coding sequence is TGCGCCAGCAGCTTGGAGGGCCAGCTCGAGACCCAGTACTTC.

The chain carries TRBV2 and TRBJ1-4, with a tentative D call TRBD1 (5 bases). The CDR3 contains 14 residues. Per germline, CDR1 SNHLY and CDR2 FYNNEI. Trimming stripped 5 bases from V and 0 bases from J, with 7 bases between. The CDR3 DNA reads as TGTGCCAGCAGTAAGACAGCAACTAATGAAAAACTGTTTTTT. This translates into CASSKTATNEKLFF. The full variable domain, rest sourced from reference TRBV2 and TRBJ1-4, is EPEVTQTPSHQVTQMGQEVILRCVPISNHLYFYWYRQILGQKVEFLVSFYNNEISEKSEIFDDQFSVERPDGSNFTLKIRSTKLEDSAMYFCASSKTATNEKLFFGSGTQLSVL.

The J gene is TRBJ2-7, the V gene TRBV3-1, with a possible D match to TRBD2 (6 bases). Germline-derived CDR1 and CDR2 are LGHDT and YNNKEL (reference sequence). This CDR3 contains 15 residues. The germline V and J ends were trimmed by 2 bases and 1 base, with 12 bases remaining between them. In DNA, the CDR3 is TGTGCCAGCAGCCAAAGGGCGGGGAGTTCCTACGAGCAGTACGTC. Encoded protein: CASSQRAGSSYEQYV.

As DNA, the CDR3 is TGCGCCAGCAGCTTGGGAGCAGGGGTTCAGCCCCAGCATTTT. It specifies CASSLGAGVQPQHF. V usage is TRBV5-1 and J usage is TRBJ1-5; D perhaps matches TRBD1 (6 bases). The germline gives CDR1 SGHRS, CDR2 YFSETQ. This CDR3 is built from 14 residues. Trimming took 0 bases from V and 6 from J, leaving 10 bases between them.

The J gene is TRBJ2-7, the V gene TRBV28; 8 bases are shared with TRBD1. CDR1 is MDHEN and CDR2 is SYDVKM in the germline V gene. V was pared by 4 bases and J by 5 bases, with 1 base of the junction left unmatched. The length of the CDR3 is 12 residues. Here the CDR3 DNA reads TGTGCCAGCAGTTCCAGGGGGCACGAGCAGTACGTC. This encodes CASSSRGHEQYV.

This sequence joins TRBV5-1 and TRBJ1-1; 7 positions match TRBD1. Germline CDR1 and CDR2: SGHRS and YFSETQ. The CDR3 is 15 residues long. Germline trimming cut 3 bases from V and 1 base from J; bases unmatched to any gene: 6. CDR3 DNA: TGCGCCAGCAGCTCGCTCTCAGGGGGGAACACTGAAGCTTTCTTT. This translates into CASSSLSGGNTEAFF.

The chain recombines TRBV9 with TRBJ1-6; perhaps TRBD1 as D (6 bases). Germline CDR1 SGDLS, CDR2 YYNGEE. The CDR3 has 18 amino acids. V gave up 3 bases and J gave up 2 bases, with 18 bases separating them. The CDR3 loop is CASSGADPGATYNSPLHF. CDR3 in DNA: TGTGCCAGCAGCGGAGCGGATCCGGGGGCCACCTATAATTCACCCCTCCACTTT.

This clonotype came up many times. The J gene is TRBJ2-5, the V gene TRBV7-2; D is uncertain. V lost 5 bases, J lost 4 bases, and 14 bases lay in between. Germline-derived CDR1 and CDR2 are SGHTA and FQGNSA. The CDR3 is 14 amino acids. The CDR3 DNA reads as TGTGCCAGCAGCCGAGACTTCTTTGGAGAGACCCAGTACTTC. This translates into CASSRDFFGETQYF.

The J gene is TRBJ1-1, the V gene TRBV6-6, with TRBD1 identical over 8 bases. The CDR3 consists of 13 residues. CDR1 is MNHNY, CDR2 SVGAGI, per germline (reference sequence). The V gene end was trimmed by 5 bases and the J gene end by 8 bases; junction bases not matched to a gene: 7. The CDR3 DNA reads as TGTGCCAGCAGTCGCGCCGGGACAGGCGAAGCTTTCTTT. Residues: CASSRAGTGEAFF.

This clonotype has a count of ten or more. This sequence joins TRBV5-1 and TRBJ1-6, with D possibly TRBD1 on 6 matching bases. CDR1 and CDR2 from the germline V gene are SGHRS and YFSETQ. The CDR3 covers 16 residues. Trimming removed 0 bases at V and 6 bases at J, with 13 bases between. CDR3 residues: CASSLDQGSPNSPLHF. Here the CDR3 DNA reads TGCGCCAGCAGCTTGGATCAGGGGTCGCCTAATTCACCCCTCCACTTT.

V usage is TRBV10-3 and J usage is TRBJ2-1; the D is unclear. Germline loops: CDR1 ENHRY, CDR2 SYGVKD. The V gene lost 4 bases and the J gene lost 7 bases, with 11 bases spanning the gap. The CDR3 is 13 amino acids. CDR3: CAISGRGGNEQFF. The CDR3 DNA reads as TGTGCCATCAGTGGTCGTGGCGGAAATGAGCAGTTCTTC.

The chain recombines TRBV18 with TRBJ2-7; D possibly uses TRBD1 or TRBD2 (5 bases each). The germline gives CDR1 KGHSH, CDR2 LQKENI. The V and J ends lost 0 bases and 9 bases respectively, with 15 bases between them. The CDR3 is made up of 14 amino acids. The DNA for the CDR3 is TGTGCCAGCTCACCACCGCAGGGTTGGCGGGTGCAGTACTTC. As protein: CASSPPQGWRVQYF. Full variable domain (rest looked up from reference TRBV18 and TRBJ2-7): NAGVMQNPRHLVRRRGQEARLRCSPMKGHSHVYWYRQLPEEGLKFMVYLQKENIIDESGMPKERFSAEFPKEGPSILRIQQVVRGDSAAYFCASSPPQGWRVQYFGPGTRLTVT.